The rows below give T cell receptor beta chains drawn from one sample of a study of cytomegalovirus exposure and HLA in healthy donors. Produced via immunoSEQ multiplex PCR; TCRdb's table is partial and in-frame only. This table holds about 130,000 clones, approximately 80% found once. Sequences were obtained from PBMCs. These receptor sequences come from a woman aged 40 to 49 in good health and CMV-seronegative. Each CDR3 is given without its conserved first and last residue. The order of the fields is CDR3 length, clone size, V gene, J gene, CDR3 protein. A row's size may be missing; if present it is once, few, many or a size class.

16	once	TRBV5-1	TRBJ1-2	ASSLNAKGQGAVYGYT
13	.	TRBV7-2	TRBJ1-4	ASSLGQGGAEKLF
11	once	TRBV27	TRBJ2-1	ASGVSGSDEQF
11	.	TRBV30	TRBJ2-3	AWAGASTDTQY
12	.	TRBV7-2	TRBJ2-6	ASSLGSGANGLT
12	.	TRBV19	TRBJ1-2	ASNLGQGFGGYT
11	.	TRBV2	TRBJ1-1	ASRTGMNTEAF
13	.	TRBV21-1	TRBJ2-7	ASSSPGTESYEQY
13	.	TRBV7-7	TRBJ2-1	ASNLRQGSYNEQF
13	few	TRBV5-1	TRBJ1-1	ASSLASGQGTEAF
13	.	TRBV9	TRBJ2-3	ASSARDRGPDTQY
12	.	TRBV5-4	TRBJ2-3	ASSPQGVTDTQY
13	.	TRBV18	TRBJ2-7	ASSRGQALSYEQY
10	.	TRBV11-2	TRBJ1-4	ASSFSRGKLF
13	.	TRBV19	TRBJ2-1	ASSRQGFRQDEQF
13	few	TRBV6-6	TRBJ1-3	ASSHTGGKGNTIY
12	.	TRBV6-5	TRBJ2-7	ASRTGTATVEQY
13	once	TRBV25-1	TRBJ1-3	ASSEAGGSGNTIY
15	.	TRBV9	TRBJ2-2	ASSASSREPNTGELF
11	.	TRBV27	TRBJ1-6	ASSPQGVLTLH
12	once	TRBV11-2	TRBJ1-1	ASSLSGGDTEAF